Presented here are 25 T cell receptor beta chains from one specimen sequenced in a study of CD4 T cells in relation to SARS-CoV-2 and coronaviruses. Unexposed donor CD4+ T cells date from about 2011-2018, before the COVID-19 pandemic. The cells were cultured for around ten days before CD4+ T cells were isolated. Which antigens these TCRs recognize remains unknown. The protocol was immunoSEQ multiplex PCR, while the TCRdb copy is restricted to in-frame clones and leaves out a portion. The sample records 20,000 to 25,000 clones, roughly 72% being singletons. The sequenced material came from CD4+ T cells from PBMCs, cultured in vitro. The source of these receptors is a human donor in good health.

The chain links TRBV3-1 (or the pseudogene TRBV3-2) to TRBJ2-1; tentatively, D is TRBD1 (6 bases). This CDR3 has 15 residues. CDR1 LGHDT and CDR2 YNNKEL come from the germline V gene (reference sequence). V shed 4 bases and J shed 0 bases, with 10 bases lying between them. The CDR3 nucleotides read TGTGCCAGCAGCCCAACAGGGTACTCCTACAATGAGCAGTTCTTC. Its protein product is CASSPTGYSYNEQFF.

The rearrangement uses TRBV9 and TRBJ2-6; 7 bases are a match to TRBD2. Germline V CDR1 and CDR2: SGDLS, YYNGEE. The CDR3 is 15 residues long. The trim removed 6 bases at V and 3 bases at J, leaving 6 bases unmatched. CDR3 loop: CASMGGVGGANVLTF. Written as DNA, the CDR3 is TGTGCCAGCATGGGGGGGGTTGGTGGGGCCAACGTCCTGACTTTC.

The chain links TRBV3-1 (or the pseudogene TRBV3-2) to TRBJ1-2; D gene ambiguous. Germline loops: CDR1 LGHDT, CDR2 YNNKEL (reference sequence). Trimming pared 1 base from V and 3 bases from J, leaving 6 bases between. The CDR3 length is 13 residues. As DNA, the CDR3 is TGTGCCAGCAGCCAAGGGCGAGACTATGGCTACACCTTC. Translation gives CASSQGRDYGYTF.

The chain uses TRBV5-4 and TRBJ2-3; possible D gene TRBD1, 5 bases. The V end lost 4 bases, the J end lost 1 base, and 16 bases lay between the germline ends. This CDR3 has 16 amino acids. CDR1 and CDR2 (germline): SGHNT, YYREEE (reference sequence). CDR3 sequence reads: CASSPPRVRGTDTQYF. The CDR3 DNA sequence: TGTGCCAGCAGCCCACCCAGGGTCAGGGGCACAGATACGCAGTATTTT.

V gene TRBV6-7 combines with J gene TRBJ2-2, with 7 bases that match TRBD2. TRBV6-7 belongs to the ORF category, with a function that is uncertain. This CDR3 comprises 14 residues. The junction had 9 bases not matched to a gene; V was cut back by 7 bases and J by 7 bases. CDR3 protein: CASIGGSLGGELFF. For the CDR3, the DNA is TGTGCCAGCATCGGGGGGTCCTTGGGCGGGGAGCTGTTTTTT.

The table lists this clone with a few counts. The V and J genes are TRBV7-9 and TRBJ1-2; D is uncertain. The V gene's germline CDR1 is SEHNR and CDR2 FQNEAQ (reference sequence). The V gene lost 4 bases and the J gene lost 4 bases, with 10 bases spanning the gap. The CDR3 runs 13 residues. CDR3 in amino acids: CASSSSMVYGYTF. The CDR3 DNA reads as TGTGCCAGCAGCTCCAGCATGGTCTATGGCTACACCTTC.

The gene calls are TRBV7-9 and TRBJ1-5; D uncertain. Germline CDR1 reads SEHNR; CDR2 reads FQNEAQ (reference sequence). V lost 1 base and J lost 4, with 8 bases in between. The CDR3 covers 14 residues. As DNA, the CDR3 is TGTGCCAGCAGCTTAGTCTTCGAGAATCAGCCCCAGCATTTT. Protein sequence: CASSLVFENQPQHF. Full variable domain (missing parts from reference TRBV7-9 and TRBJ1-5): DTGVSQNPRHKITKRGQNVTFRCDPISEHNRLYWYRQTLGQGPEFLTYFQNEAQLEKSRLLSDRFSAERPKGSFSTLEIQRTEQGDSAMYLCASSLVFENQPQHFGDGTRLSIL.

The chain employs TRBV6-2 or TRBV6-3 and TRBJ1-5; no clear D. V was cut by 6 bases and J by 11 bases, with 17 bases left in between. The CDR3 is 13 residues long. The germline V gene has CDR1 MNHEY and CDR2 SVGEGT. Here the CDR3 reads CASRPQGSEAQHF. The CDR3 DNA reads TGTGCCAGCAGGCCTCAAGGCTCAGAGGCCCAGCATTTT.

This chain's CDR3 is CASSDYRSPLHF. DNA of the CDR3: TGTGCCAGCAGTGATTACAGGTCACCCCTCCACTTT. The J gene is TRBJ1-6, the V gene TRBV25-1, with D possibly being TRBD1 (5 bases). V lost 3 bases, J lost 10 bases, and 7 bases lay in between. This CDR3 has 12 amino acids. Germline assignment: CDR1 MGHDK and CDR2 SYGVNS.

The chain carries TRBV12-3 or TRBV12-4 and TRBJ2-1; D is uncertain. V dropped 6 bases and J dropped 9 bases, with 12 bases sitting between them. CDR3 size: 12 residues. In DNA form, the CDR3 reads TGTGCCAGCAGCCTCGACTCTCCTGAGCAGTTCTTC. Its translation is CASSLDSPEQFF.

CDR3: CASSGTSYNEQFF. CDR3 nucleotide sequence: TGTGCCAGCAGCGGTACATCCTACAATGAGCAGTTCTTC. The gene calls are TRBV2 and TRBJ2-1; D is unresolved. Germline V CDR1 and CDR2: SNHLY, FYNNEI. Trimming took off 6 bases at V and 1 base at J, with 7 bases between the two ends. This CDR3 has 13 amino acids.

The rearrangement uses TRBV28 and TRBJ1-5; no clear D gene. With 2 bases removed from V and 0 bases from J, the gap between germline ends came to 17 bases. Germline V gene data show CDR1 as MDHEN and CDR2 as SYDVKM. The CDR3 is 18 amino acids. This chain's CDR3 is CASSLPRAGDYSNQPQHF. The CDR3, as DNA: TGTGCCAGCAGTTTACCTAGGGCTGGGGATTATAGCAATCAGCCCCAGCATTTT.

The chain combines TRBV5-1 with TRBJ2-5, with a possible D match to TRBD1 (5 bases). The CDR3 is 16 residues long. The germline V and J ends were trimmed by 4 bases and 4 bases, with 20 bases remaining between them. CDR1 and CDR2 (germline): SGHRS, YFSETQ. CDR3 in DNA: TGCGCCAGCAGCCCGATCGCCGCAGGGCAAGGAGAGACCCAGTACTTC. As protein: CASSPIAAGQGETQYF. Together with reference TRBV5-1 and TRBJ2-5, the CDR3 gives the full variable domain: KAGVTQTPRYLIKTRGQQVTLSCSPISGHRSVSWYQQTPGQGLQFLFEYFSETQRNKGNFPGRFSGRQFSNSRSEMNVSTLELGDSALYLCASSPIAAGQGETQYFGPGTRLLVL.

The chain links TRBV30 to TRBJ1-5, with unresolved D. CDR1 is GTSNPN, CDR2 SVGIG, per germline (reference sequence). This CDR3 has 13 residues. V was clipped by 2 bases and J by 1 base, with 6 bases between them. The CDR3 sequence: CAWSPGSNQPQHF. For the CDR3, the DNA is TGTGCCTGGAGTCCCGGAAGCAATCAGCCCCAGCATTTT.

This clone appeared once. Here the CDR3 DNA reads TGTGCCACCACCAGGGCCCCCGCAGCGAGTGAGCAGTACTTC. As protein: CATTRAPAASEQYF. This rearrangement joins TRBV24-1 to TRBJ2-7; D perhaps matches TRBD1 (5 bases). The germline V and J ends were trimmed by 8 bases and 7 bases, with 20 bases remaining between them. CDR1 is KGHDR, CDR2 SFDVKD, per germline. The CDR3 has 14 residues.

This rearrangement joins TRBV3-1 (or the pseudogene TRBV3-2) to TRBJ1-6; 7 bases fit TRBD1. J was trimmed by 10 bases and V by 0 bases; bases with no gene match: 6. CDR3 length: 15 residues. In germline, CDR1 is LGHDT, CDR2 YNNKEL (reference sequence). This CDR3 is CASSQESSGGSPLHF. CDR3 DNA sequence: TGTGCCAGCAGCCAAGAAAGCTCAGGGGGGTCACCCCTCCACTTT.

CDR3 loop: CASSPLGALNYGYTF. The DNA for the CDR3 is TGTGCCAGCAGCCCACTGGGGGCGCTTAACTATGGCTACACCTTC. The chain links TRBV7-2 to TRBJ1-2, with D tentatively TRBD1 (6 bases). V was cut by 5 bases and J by 1 base, with 14 bases left in between. The CDR3 spans 15 residues. Germline CDR1 SGHTA, CDR2 FQGNSA. The full variable domain, with the rest looked up from reference TRBV7-2 and TRBJ1-2, is GAGVSQSPSNKVTEKGKDVELRCDPISGHTALYWYRQSLGQGLEFLIYFQGNSAPDKSGLPSDRFSAERTGGSVSTLTIQRTQQEDSAVYLCASSPLGALNYGYTFGSGTRLTVV.

The rearrangement links TRBV27 to TRBJ2-5; 7 bases agree with TRBD1. The CDR3 spans 15 residues. V gave up 6 bases and J gave up 3 bases; unmatched junction bases: 10. In germline, CDR1 is MNHEY, CDR2 SMNVEV (reference sequence). The CDR3 nucleotides are TGTGCCAGCAGGGTTTACAGGGGTGGAAAAGAGACCCAGTACTTC. Translated: CASRVYRGGKETQYF.

In this sample, this clone turned up a few times. This chain connects TRBV19 to TRBJ2-7; a weak D match, TRBD2 (5 bases). V was trimmed by 3 bases and J by 2 bases, leaving 17 bases between them. The CDR3 loop spans 16 amino acids. Germline-derived CDR1 and CDR2 are LNHDA and SQIVND (reference sequence). This CDR3 reads CASSIAGDPGPYEQYF. Here the CDR3 DNA reads TGTGCCAGTAGTATCGCGGGCGACCCGGGCCCCTACGAGCAGTACTTC. The variable domain in full, with the rest retrieved from reference TRBV19 and TRBJ2-7, is DGGITQSPKYLFRKEGQNVTLSCEQNLNHDAMYWYRQDPGQGLRLIYYSQIVNDFQKGDIAEGYSVSREKKESFPLTVTSAQKNPTAFYLCASSIAGDPGPYEQYFGPGTRLTVT.

V usage is TRBV6-6 and J usage is TRBJ2-7, with 8 bases matching TRBD1. J gave up 9 bases and V 2 bases, and 6 bases lay outside the gene matches. Germline V gene sequence: CDR1 MNHNY, CDR2 SVGAGI (reference sequence). The CDR3 extends over 13 amino acids. This CDR3 is CASSYQGARVQYF. The CDR3 DNA reads TGTGCCAGCAGTTACCAGGGGGCTAGGGTGCAGTACTTC.

The V gene is TRBV10-3, the J gene TRBJ2-2, with D perhaps matching TRBD2 (5 bases). Germline CDR1 and CDR2: ENHRY and SYGVKD. The CDR3 is 15 residues long. V dropped 10 bases and J dropped 0 bases, with 15 bases sitting between them. This CDR3 is CASSGGVANTGELFF. The CDR3 bases are TGTGCCAGCAGCGGTGGAGTCGCGAACACCGGGGAGCTGTTTTTT.

This clone was counted between two and nine times. This chain joins TRBV9 and TRBJ1-1; no firm D call. Per germline, CDR1 SGDLS and CDR2 YYNGEE. V was pared by 0 bases and J by 4 bases, with 7 bases between. CDR3 length: 13 residues. The CDR3 nucleotides read TGTGCCAGCAGCGTAGTAGAGGGCACTGAAGCTTTCTTT. Translated, it gives CASSVVEGTEAFF.

Only a few counts were recorded for this clone. The V and J genes are TRBV4-1 and TRBJ2-2; TRBD1 or TRBD2 may be the D gene (5 bases each). The CDR3 loop spans 16 amino acids. V dropped 2 bases and J dropped 2 bases, with 12 bases sitting between them. Looked up from germline, CDR1 is MGHRA and CDR2 is YSYEKL. The chain's CDR3 is CASSQRTGPNTGELFF. The CDR3 DNA reads TGCGCCAGCAGCCAAAGGACGGGGCCAAACACCGGGGAGCTGTTTTTT.

The V and J genes are TRBV4-1 and TRBJ2-5; D uncertain. CDR1 MGHRA and CDR2 YSYEKL come from the germline V gene. With 3 bases removed from V and 1 base from J, the gap between germline ends came to 3 bases. CDR3 length: 12 residues. In DNA, the CDR3 is TGCGCCAGCAGCCATCCCCAAGAGACCCAGTACTTC. Its translation: CASSHPQETQYF.

The chain combines TRBV11-3 with TRBJ2-1; D is unresolved. Germline V gives CDR1 SGHNT, CDR2 YENEEA. This CDR3 is 14 amino acids long. Trimming left V 5 bases short and J 9 bases short, with 17 bases between. DNA of the CDR3: TGTGCCAGCAGCCCTCACCGAGGAACCGTTGAGCAGTTCTTC. It specifies CASSPHRGTVEQFF.